A selection of T cell receptor beta chains follows, all from one sample in a study of Ad26.COV2.S vaccination and SARS-CoV-2 variants. The table came from immunoSEQ multiplex PCR; TCRdb's copy has only in-frame clones and leaves some out. The table has 330,000 or so clones, 90% seen once. Sequenced here: peripheral blood, sampled in a trial of Ad26.COV2.S vaccine versus placebo. The receptors derive from a person between 18 and 60 years old who received the Ad26.COV2.S COVID-19 vaccine or a placebo. Each CDR3 is given with its conserved first and last residue. A D gene is named only where the DNA matches it firmly. Where a row states a size, it is once, few, many or the class of an expanded clone; other rows omit it.

- | TRBJ2-1 | TRBV13 | - | CASSSRRGPRYNEQFF | TGTGCCAGCAGCTCCCGTCGGGGTCCCCGGTACAATGAGCAGTTCTTC
- | TRBJ1-4 | TRBV14 | - | CASSQGLRTTNEKLFF | TGTGCCAGCAGCCAAGGTCTACGTACAACTAATGAAAAACTGTTTTTT
- | TRBJ2-1 | TRBV29-1 | - | CSGVSGYNEQFF | TGCAGCGGGGTATCGGGTTACAATGAGCAGTTCTTC
- | TRBJ1-2 | TRBV29-1 | - | CSVERSYGYTF | TGCAGCGTTGAACGGAGCTATGGCTACACCTTC
- | TRBJ1-3 | TRBV5-1 | TRBD1 | CASSPGTGNSGNTIYF | TGCGCCAGCAGCCCCGGGACAGGGAACTCTGGAAACACCATATATTTT
few | TRBJ1-3 | TRBV7-6 | - | CASSFGRRPSGNTIYF | TGTGCCAGCAGCTTCGGCAGGAGACCCTCTGGAAACACCATATATTTT
- | TRBJ2-2 | TRBV4-1 | - | CASSQEMRGTTGELFF | TGCGCCAGCAGCCAAGAGATGAGAGGAACAACCGGGGAGCTGTTTTTT
- | TRBJ1-2 | TRBV9 | TRBD1 | CASSGRDRGIYGYTF | TGTGCCAGCAGCGGCCGGGACAGGGGAATATATGGCTACACCTTC
- | TRBJ2-3 | TRBV6-2/TRBV6-3 | - | CASIPDGTRDTDTQYF | TGTGCCAGCATCCCTGACGGGACTCGTGACACAGATACGCAGTATTTT
- | TRBJ1-2 | TRBV12-3/TRBV12-4 | - | CASSLRPGPGYTF | TGTGCCAGCAGCCTTCGTCCAGGGCCTGGCTACACCTTC
- | TRBJ1-2 | TRBV6-5 | - | CASSPGYGYTF | TGTGCCAGCAGTCCAGGGTATGGCTACACCTTC
- | TRBJ1-1 | TRBV11-3 | - | CASRPLYRDDTEAFF | TGTGCCAGCAGACCGCTATACAGGGACGACACTGAAGCTTTCTTT
- | TRBJ2-3 | TRBV5-1 | - | CASSAGLGDTQYF | TGCGCCAGCAGCGCCGGACTGGGAGATACGCAGTATTTT
- | TRBJ1-2 | TRBV7-2 | TRBD1 | CASSSRTGGPNYGYTF | TGTGCCAGCAGCTCCAGGACAGGGGGCCCTAACTATGGCTACACCTTC
- | TRBJ2-1 | TRBV6-5 | TRBD1 | CASSGQGNSKQFF | TGTGCCAGCTCGGGACAGGGAAACTCTAAACAGTTCTTC
- | TRBJ1-5 | TRBV5-5 | - | CASNEDSQLHSNQPQHF | TGTGCCAGCAACGAGGACAGTCAACTACATAGCAATCAGCCCCAGCATTTT
- | TRBJ1-1 | TRBV7-3 | TRBD1 | CASSEDRGLDGTEAFF | TGTGCCAGCAGCGAGGACAGGGGGCTTGATGGTACTGAAGCTTTCTTT
- | TRBJ1-2 | TRBV7-2 | TRBD1 | CASSLDGWGQGAGGYTF | TGTGCCAGCAGCTTAGATGGATGGGGACAGGGGGCTGGTGGCTACACCTTC
- | TRBJ1-1 | TRBV5-1 | TRBD1 | CASSRIGQVNTEAFF | TGCGCCAGCAGCCGTATTGGACAGGTTAACACTGAAGCTTTCTTT
- | TRBJ2-2 | TRBV19 | - | CASSATISLPTGELFF | TGTGCCAGTAGCGCCACCATCTCACTGCCCACCGGGGAGCTGTTTTTT
- | TRBJ1-1 | TRBV6-5 | - | CASSYLGNTEAFF | TGTGCCAGCAGTTACCTTGGGAACACTGAAGCTTTCTTT
- | TRBJ1-3 | TRBV6-5 | - | CASSWSRVVGNTIYF | TGTGCCAGCAGTTGGTCAAGGGTGGTCGGAAACACCATATATTTT
- | TRBJ2-7 | TRBV5-4 | - | CALGNPYEQYF | TGTGCTTTGGGAAACCCCTACGAGCAGTACTTC
- | TRBJ1-1 | TRBV30 | - | CAWSVGFWARNTEAFF | TGTGCCTGGAGTGTAGGATTTTGGGCCAGAAACACTGAAGCTTTCTTT
- | TRBJ1-1 | TRBV3-1/TRBV3-2 | - | CASSQSTNTEAFF | TGTGCCAGCAGCCAATCTACGAACACTGAAGCTTTCTTT
- | TRBJ2-1 | TRBV12-3/TRBV12-4 | TRBD2 | CASSSVGLAGRFF | TGTGCCAGCAGTTCGGTCGGACTAGCGGGACGGTTCTTC
- | TRBJ1-1 | TRBV18 | - | CASSPGTVNTEAFF | TGTGCCAGCTCGCCGGGGACGGTGAACACTGAAGCTTTCTTT
- | TRBJ1-1 | TRBV18 | - | CASSRGELTEAFF | TGTGCCAGCTCACGTGGGGAATTGACTGAAGCTTTCTTT
- | TRBJ2-2 | TRBV18 | - | CASSPSNGVRTGELFF | TGTGCCAGCTCCCCCTCTAACGGGGTCCGCACCGGGGAGCTGTTTTTT
- | TRBJ1-1 | TRBV6-1 | - | CASSEFSGGDTEAFF | TGTGCCAGCAGTGAATTTTCCGGGGGAGACACTGAAGCTTTCTTT
- | TRBJ2-2 | TRBV7-9 | - | CASSLSEYTGELFF | TGTGCCAGCAGCTTAAGCGAGTACACCGGGGAGCTGTTTTTT
- | TRBJ2-1 | TRBV29-1 | TRBD2 | CSAHPLAGGSSSNEQFF | TGCAGCGCCCACCCACTAGCGGGAGGTTCTTCTTCCAATGAGCAGTTCTTC
- | TRBJ2-3 | TRBV11-2 | - | CASSGGGGTDTQYF | TGTGCCAGCAGCGGAGGGGGGGGCACAGATACGCAGTATTTT
- | TRBJ1-1 | TRBV27 | - | CASSFTGVDEAFF | TGTGCCAGCAGTTTTACGGGGGTTGATGAAGCTTTCTTT
- | TRBJ1-1 | TRBV5-4 | - | CASSRPDTEAFF | TGTGCCAGCAGCCGGCCGGACACTGAAGCTTTCTTT
- | TRBJ2-2 | TRBV5-1 | TRBD1 | CASSFPQGEGGELFF | TGCGCCAGCAGCTTTCCACAGGGGGAAGGCGGGGAGCTGTTTTTT
- | TRBJ1-6 | TRBV3-1/TRBV3-2 | TRBD1 | CASSPGQGNSPLHF | TGTGCCAGCAGCCCGGGACAGGGGAATTCACCCCTCCACTTT
- | TRBJ1-2 | TRBV19 | TRBD1 | CASKETGDYYGYTF | TGTGCCAGTAAGGAGACAGGGGATTACTATGGCTACACCTTC
- | TRBJ2-3 | TRBV4-3 | TRBD2 | CASSPSGDTDTQYF | TGCGCCAGCAGCCCAAGCGGGGACACAGATACGCAGTATTTT
- | TRBJ1-1 | TRBV11-3 | TRBD1 | CASSLVGTGYEAFF | TGTGCCAGCAGCTTAGTGGGGACAGGCTATGAAGCTTTCTTT
- | TRBJ1-1 | TRBV5-1 | TRBD1 | CASRWTGGFEAFF | TGCGCCAGCAGATGGACAGGGGGCTTTGAAGCTTTCTTT
- | TRBJ1-1 | TRBV18 | TRBD1 | CASSPWQGAKGAFF | TGTGCCAGCTCACCATGGCAGGGGGCCAAGGGAGCTTTCTTT
- | TRBJ2-6 | TRBV7-2 | TRBD1 | CASSLGGGGNVLTF | TGTGCCAGCAGCTTAGGAGGGGGCGGCAACGTCCTGACTTTC
- | TRBJ2-6 | TRBV28 | - | CASSPSGTQGVLTF | TGTGCCAGCAGTCCATCCGGGACCCAGGGGGTCCTGACTTTC
once | TRBJ2-5 | TRBV13 | TRBD2 | CASSLPVAGGRVTQYF | TGTGCCAGCAGCTTACCTGTGGCGGGGGGAAGGGTGACCCAGTACTTC
once | TRBJ1-3 | TRBV9 | TRBD1 | CASSARDRLTYSGNTIYF | TGTGCCAGCAGCGCCCGGGACAGGTTGACTTACTCTGGAAACACCATATATTTT
- | TRBJ1-3 | TRBV7-2 | TRBD1 | CASSRSVGTGGGNTIYF | TGTGCCAGCAGCCGGTCCGTGGGGACAGGAGGGGGAAACACCATATATTTT
- | TRBJ1-4 | TRBV7-6 | TRBD1 | CASSLLGQGEGKLFF | TGTGCCAGCAGCTTATTAGGACAGGGGGAAGGAAAACTGTTTTTT
- | TRBJ1-1 | TRBV27 | - | CASSLYRNTEAFF | TGTGCCAGCAGTTTATATAGGAACACTGAAGCTTTCTTT
- | TRBJ1-4 | TRBV5-1 | TRBD1 | CASSLFTLQGSEKLFF | TGCGCCAGCAGCCTGTTCACCCTACAGGGGAGTGAAAAACTGTTTTTT
- | TRBJ1-4 | TRBV27 | - | CASKQVPATNEKLFF | TGTGCCAGCAAGCAGGTTCCTGCAACTAATGAAAAACTGTTTTTT
- | TRBJ1-1 | TRBV5-1 | - | CASSLGDSLGRTEAFF | TGCGCCAGCAGCTTGGGCGACAGTCTAGGGAGGACTGAAGCTTTCTTT
- | TRBJ2-5 | TRBV11-3 | TRBD2 | CASSWGLAGGNQETQYF | TGTGCCAGCAGCTGGGGACTAGCGGGGGGTAACCAAGAGACCCAGTACTTC
- | TRBJ1-5 | TRBV2 | TRBD1 | CASSEFDRGQRPDQPQHF | TGTGCCAGCAGTGAATTCGACAGGGGGCAGCGGCCCGATCAGCCCCAGCATTTT
- | TRBJ1-1 | TRBV18 | - | CASSPGQRMNTEAFF | TGTGCCAGCTCACCAGGACAGCGCATGAACACTGAAGCTTTCTTT
- | TRBJ2-7 | TRBV19 | - | CASSIRGDNYEQYF | TGTGCCAGTAGTATCAGGGGCGACAACTACGAGCAGTACTTC
- | TRBJ1-2 | TRBV7-9 | - | CASSSGLGGFGYTF | TGTGCCAGCAGCTCAGGGCTGGGGGGGTTTGGCTACACCTTC
once | TRBJ1-2 | TRBV3-1/TRBV3-2 | TRBD1 | CASSPDHRGLYGYTF | TGTGCCAGCAGCCCGGACCACAGGGGCTTGTATGGCTACACCTTC
few | TRBJ2-2 | TRBV4-1 | - | CASSQEQGNLAGELFF | TGCGCCAGCAGCCAAGAGCAGGGAAACCTGGCCGGGGAGCTGTTTTTT
- | TRBJ1-1 | TRBV19 | TRBD1 | CASSMEIPGQGWDTEAFF | TGTGCCAGTAGTATGGAAATCCCGGGACAGGGTTGGGACACTGAAGCTTTCTTT